The sample holds many counts of the clone carrying this T cell receptor beta chain. Its cognate antigen is unknown. The data stem from a study of human T cells and chemical hapten exposure. Looking at the study overall: The scalp of each patient received a weekly diphenylcyclopropenone dose for the full approximately 24-week study. Cases of alopecia areata, totalis or universalis occurred in a predominantly female patient group.

TCRdb analysed the RACE reads with MiXCR anew, one entry per CDR3 protein. The sample includes about 74,000 distinct CDR3 sequences, about 14% of them seen just once. Regarding the study as a whole: TCRs exceeding 1 in 1000 frequency stayed unchanged with DPC sensitization.

As to time point: pre-sensitization, week 0. Documented treatment: therapeutic diphenylcyclopropenone sensitization with weekly scalp DPC. V was pared by 5 bases and J by 2 bases, with 13 bases of the junction left unmatched. From germline, CDR1 is SGHAT and CDR2 FQNNGV. The CDR3 extends over 17 amino acids. This sequence was found in a woman aged 50 to 60 with alopecia areata. Some clones in this sample may be carry-over from other donors' samples. The chain carries TRBV11-2 and TRBJ2-3; 7 positions agree with TRBD2. The sample here was whole blood, taken in connection with sensitization to the hapten diphenylcyclopropenone (DPC). In DNA, the CDR3 is TGTGCCAGCAGCCCAGTGGGGGGGGAGTTAAACACAGATACGCAGTATTTT. Translation gives CASSPVGGELNTDTQYF.